This TCR beta chain was captured in a study of liver allograft versus peripheral blood T cells. About the research overall: Comparisons were made between T cell receptor repertoires found in transplanted livers and those circulating in recipients' peripheral blood.

TCRdb reprocessed the reads via MiXCR and lists one record per CDR3 protein. The table lists approximately 16,000 distinct CDR3 sequences, more than 20% of them singletons, with 10% to 15% in the top ten. This clonotype was counted a few times. Antigen specificity is unknown. Points from the study as a whole: It was reported that the T cell receptor repertoires found inside liver allografts differed from those that were detected in peripheral blood.

The CDR3 sequence is 14 residues long. J was trimmed by 4 bases and V by 4 bases; bases with no gene match: 7. Germline values: CDR1 SGHNT, CDR2 YYREEE (reference sequence). The source is a human patient who had a liver transplant. Some T cells may be graft donor cells. This chain connects TRBV5-4 to TRBJ2-7; 8 nucleotides line up with TRBD1. The CDR3: CASSKDRDSYEQYF. The CDR3 DNA is TGTGCCAGCAGCAAGGACAGGGACTCTTACGAGCAGTACTTC.